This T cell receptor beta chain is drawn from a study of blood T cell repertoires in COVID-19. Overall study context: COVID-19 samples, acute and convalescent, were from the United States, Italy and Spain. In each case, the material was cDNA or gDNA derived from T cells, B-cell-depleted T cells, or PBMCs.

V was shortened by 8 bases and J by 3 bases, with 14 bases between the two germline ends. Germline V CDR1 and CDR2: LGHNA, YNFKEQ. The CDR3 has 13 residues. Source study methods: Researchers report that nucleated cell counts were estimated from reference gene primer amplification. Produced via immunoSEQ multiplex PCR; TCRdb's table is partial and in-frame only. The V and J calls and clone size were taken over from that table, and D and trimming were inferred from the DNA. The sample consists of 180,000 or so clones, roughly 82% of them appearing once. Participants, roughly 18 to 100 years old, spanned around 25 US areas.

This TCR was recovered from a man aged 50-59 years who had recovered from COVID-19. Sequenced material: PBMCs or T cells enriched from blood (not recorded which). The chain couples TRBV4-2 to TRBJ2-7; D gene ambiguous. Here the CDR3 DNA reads TGTGCCAGCTCACCGACCCTAGTCTACGAGCAGTACTTC. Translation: CASSPTLVYEQYF.